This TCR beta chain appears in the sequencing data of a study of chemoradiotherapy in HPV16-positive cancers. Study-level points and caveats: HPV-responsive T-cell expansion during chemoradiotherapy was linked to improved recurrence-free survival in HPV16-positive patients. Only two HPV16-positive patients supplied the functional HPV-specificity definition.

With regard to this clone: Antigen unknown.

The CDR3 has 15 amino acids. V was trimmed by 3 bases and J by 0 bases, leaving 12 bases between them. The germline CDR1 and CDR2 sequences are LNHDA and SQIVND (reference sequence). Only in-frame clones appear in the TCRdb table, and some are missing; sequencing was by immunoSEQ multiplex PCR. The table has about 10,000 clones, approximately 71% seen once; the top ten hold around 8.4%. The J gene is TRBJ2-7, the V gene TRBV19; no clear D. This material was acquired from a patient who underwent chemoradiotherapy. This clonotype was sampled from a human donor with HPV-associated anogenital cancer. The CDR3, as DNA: TGTGCCAGTAGTATTGTCTACAGTGACTCCTACGAGCAGTACTTC. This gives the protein CASSIVYSDSYEQYF.